The source of this TCR beta chain is a study of T cells in Graves' hyperthyroidism and ophthalmopathy. Study in general: At initial diagnosis, before any treatment had begun, peripheral blood was obtained.

Study-wide results and limits: The model's output predicted ophthalmopathy at a median of approximately 6.5 months prior to onset. Blood also held most thyroid clonotypes expanded beyond 0.001.

The source material, RNA transcripts, was used to amplify TCR beta CDR3 regions. A set of HTBI primers served as the primers for a first-round RT-PCR of the TCR CDR3. One entry per CDR3 protein, called by TCRdb with MiXCR from the multiplex PCR reads. The sample gives about 480,000 distinct CDR3 sequences, under 15% of which show up once; 17% is in the top ten. Diagnosing involved the use of clinical symptoms, serum thyroxine and TRAb, thyroid ultrasound and orbital computed tomography. Notes on this clonotype: Its cognate antigen is unknown.

The sample comprised blood. The TCR sequence derives from a woman aged 18-29 years with Graves' hyperthyroidism.

The CDR3 loop reads CASSGTGEPYEQYF. CDR3 nucleotides: TGTGCCAGCAGCGGGACAGGGGAACCCTACGAGCAGTACTTC. The chain links TRBV9 to TRBJ2-7; TRBD1 agrees at 9 bases. The germline CDR1 and CDR2 sequences are SGDLS and YYNGEE. The CDR3 runs to 14 residues. V was clipped by 3 bases and J by 2 bases; unmatched bases: 3.